This passage covers 32 T cell receptor beta chains from one sample sequenced in a study of T-cell reconstitution after alpha-beta-depleted transplantation in children. Unique molecular identifiers were used to barcode this TCRbeta library. One entry per CDR3 protein, called by TCRdb with MiXCR from the PCR reads. The table has approximately 350,000 distinct CDR3 sequences, less than 15% seen once. The sample here was PBMCs, taken from the stem cell graft. These receptors were taken from a human donor who donated a stem cell graft to a child with Fanconi anemia.

This clonotype was counted ten times or more. This chain connects TRBV15 to TRBJ2-1; 8 bases are shared with TRBD1. The ends lost 0 bases at V and 4 bases at J; junction bases unmatched: 5. CDR1 is LNHNV and CDR2 is YYDKDF in the germline V gene (reference sequence). The CDR3 runs 16 residues. The CDR3 spells CATSRERQGAYNEQFF. The CDR3, as DNA: TGTGCCACCAGCAGAGAGAGGCAGGGGGCATACAATGAGCAGTTCTTC. The full variable domain, in which reference TRBV15 and TRBJ2-1 provide the parts outside the CDR3, is DAMVIQNPRYQVTQFGKPVTLSCSQTLNHNVMYWYQQKSSQAPKLLFHYYDKDFNNEADTPDNFQSRRPNTSFCFLDIRSPGLGDTAMYLCATSRERQGAYNEQFFGPGTRLTVL.

This clonotype was observed many times. The V and J genes are TRBV5-1 and TRBJ2-2; D unclear. V lost 0 bases and J lost 6, with 6 bases in between. In germline, CDR1 is SGHRS, CDR2 YFSETQ. CDR3 length: 13 residues. The CDR3 here is CASSLGASGELFF. CDR3 DNA: TGCGCCAGCAGCTTGGGTGCGTCCGGGGAGCTGTTTTTT.

J is TRBJ1-1 and V is TRBV29-1; D possibly corresponds to TRBD1 (5 bases). Germline CDR1 SQVTM, CDR2 ANQGSEA. Between the trimmed V and J ends, which lost 4 bases and 5 bases, there was a span of 14 bases. This CDR3 is built from 13 residues. In DNA, the CDR3 is TGCAGCGTTGCGTACCAGGGTAATACTGAAGCTTTCTTT. Its translation is CSVAYQGNTEAFF.

This clonotype was observed a few times. This chain joins TRBV20-1 and TRBJ2-4; 10 positions match TRBD1. In germline, CDR1 is DFQATT, CDR2 SNEGSKA (reference sequence). The CDR3 has 14 residues. The trim removed 1 base at V and 10 bases at J, leaving 7 bases unmatched. CDR3 in amino acids: CSARVPGQGMIQYF. Written as DNA, the CDR3 is TGCAGTGCTAGAGTCCCGGGACAGGGGATGATTCAGTACTTC.

This clonotype appeared a few times. The rearrangement uses TRBV7-9 and TRBJ2-7; D might be TRBD2 (5 bases). V lost 5 bases to trimming and J lost 3 bases, with 14 bases between them. The CDR3 length is 14 residues. Germline V gives CDR1 SEHNR, CDR2 FQNEAQ (reference sequence). The CDR3 region is CASSLGVGNYEQYV. CDR3 DNA sequence: TGTGCCAGCAGCCTCGGGGTAGGTAACTACGAGCAGTACGTC.

The rearrangement joins TRBV30 to TRBJ1-5, with a weak D call TRBD1 (5 bases). The CDR3 spans 14 residues. CDR1 GTSNPN and CDR2 SVGIG come from the germline V gene (reference sequence). V dropped 2 bases and J dropped 5 bases, with 13 bases sitting between them. The CDR3 nucleotides are TGTGCCTGGAGTAGAATGAGGGGTGATCAGCCCCAGCATTTT. Residues: CAWSRMRGDQPQHF.

This clonotype appeared many times. This sequence joins TRBV10-2 and TRBJ2-3; perhaps TRBD1 as D (6 bases). This CDR3 region has 14 residues. Germline V gene sequence: CDR1 WSHSY, CDR2 SAAADI. V was shortened by 6 bases and J by 5 bases, with 15 bases between the two germline ends. In DNA, the CDR3 is TGCGCCAGCAGCGACTTTCCAGGGGAAGATACGCAGTATTTT. Its protein product is CASSDFPGEDTQYF.

This clonotype was detected only a few times. This chain connects TRBV2 to TRBJ1-1; possible D gene TRBD1, 5 bases. The V and J ends lost 2 bases and 3 bases respectively, with 10 bases between them. The CDR3 sequence is 14 residues long. Germline CDR1 and CDR2: SNHLY and FYNNEI. CDR3 bases: TGTGCCAGCAGTGAATGGGGGTATTACACTGAAGCTTTCTTT. This codes for CASSEWGYYTEAFF.

This chain links TRBV28 with TRBJ2-1, with 9 bases fitting TRBD1. The CDR3 covers 14 residues. The germline V gene encodes CDR1 MDHEN and CDR2 SYDVKM. Trimming cost V 8 bases and J 3 bases; bases outside gene matches: 5. CDR3 DNA: TGTGCCAGCGAGGTGACAGGGGGCTACAATGAGCAGTTCTTC. The encoded protein is CASEVTGGYNEQFF.

This chain connects TRBV5-1 to TRBJ1-1, with D maybe TRBD1 (6 bases). The CDR3 totals 14 residues. Trimming stripped 0 bases from V and 6 bases from J, with 12 bases between. The germline gives CDR1 SGHRS, CDR2 YFSETQ. CDR3 in DNA: TGCGCCAGCAGCTTGGAATGGGGGCTGGCTGAAGCTTTCTTT. Protein sequence: CASSLEWGLAEAFF. The full variable domain, in which reference TRBV5-1 and TRBJ1-1 provide the parts outside the CDR3, is KAGVTQTPRYLIKTRGQQVTLSCSPISGHRSVSWYQQTPGQGLQFLFEYFSETQRNKGNFPGRFSGRQFSNSRSEMNVSTLELGDSALYLCASSLEWGLAEAFFGQGTRLTVV.

In its sample, this clonotype was seen many times. The chain employs TRBV5-1 and TRBJ2-2, with D perhaps matching TRBD1 (6 bases). CDR3 length: 16 residues. V was clipped by 2 bases and J by 3 bases, with 14 bases between them. CDR1 is SGHRS, CDR2 YFSETQ, per germline. In nucleotides, the CDR3 is TGCGCCAGCAGCTTTGGCACGGGACATTACACCGGGGAGCTGTTTTTT. As protein: CASSFGTGHYTGELFF.

The table lists this clonotype with a few counts. V gene TRBV10-2 combines with J gene TRBJ1-4, with TRBD1 matching 8 bases. The CDR3 has 15 residues. The germline CDR1 and CDR2 sequences are WSHSY and SAAADI. Trimming took 5 bases from V and 6 from J; bases not matched to a gene: 8. Written as DNA, the CDR3 is TGCGCCAGCAGTCCCCCAGGGGGCATGGATGAAAAACTGTTTTTT. Translated: CASSPPGGMDEKLFF.

This clonotype was seen repeatedly, ten times or more. The chain employs TRBV6-5 and TRBJ1-1; 11 nucleotides align to TRBD1. Germline V gene lookup returns CDR1 MNHEY and CDR2 SVGAGI. This CDR3 comprises 17 residues. The ends lost 2 bases at V and 4 bases at J; junction bases unmatched: 9. CDR3 in DNA: TGTGCCAGCAGTTACGTCTTCACCGGGACAGGGGGCACTGAAGCTTTCTTT. Protein: CASSYVFTGTGGTEAFF.

In its sample, this clonotype was seen a few times. Here the CDR3 DNA reads TGTGCCAGCAGTAGATCCGGGACAGGGAATTCACCCCTCCACTTT. As protein: CASSRSGTGNSPLHF. The V gene is TRBV25-1, the J gene TRBJ1-6; TRBD1 matches at 9 bases. Trimming took 5 bases from V and 7 from J; bases not matched to a gene: 6. The germline gives CDR1 MGHDK, CDR2 SYGVNS. The CDR3 contains 15 residues.

This clonotype was counted at least ten times. The chain uses TRBV5-1 and TRBJ2-1; 8 bases are a match to TRBD1. The CDR3 loop spans 14 amino acids. Germline CDR1 SGHRS, CDR2 YFSETQ. The V segment lost 4 bases and the J segment 3 bases; nucleotides outside the gene matches: 3. The CDR3 nucleotides read TGCGCCAGCAGCCGCGGACAGGGCTACAATGAGCAGTTCTTC. Translated, it gives CASSRGQGYNEQFF. The full variable domain, rest sourced from reference TRBV5-1 and TRBJ2-1, is KAGVTQTPRYLIKTRGQQVTLSCSPISGHRSVSWYQQTPGQGLQFLFEYFSETQRNKGNFPGRFSGRQFSNSRSEMNVSTLELGDSALYLCASSRGQGYNEQFFGPGTRLTVL.

In its sample, this clonotype was seen many times. The chain employs TRBV12-3 or TRBV12-4 and TRBJ1-2; TRBD1 matches 7 bases. V was clipped by 8 bases and J by 0 bases; unmatched bases: 3. This CDR3 contains 13 residues. In DNA form, the CDR3 reads TGTGCCAGCCGCGACAGGGCTAACTATGGCTACACCTTC. This codes for CASRDRANYGYTF.

This clonotype was detected ten times or more. The genes are TRBV2 and TRBJ1-6, with D unresolved. The CDR3 runs to 15 residues. The ends were cut back, 8 bases at V and 8 bases at J, with 19 bases in the middle. Germline CDR1 SNHLY, CDR2 FYNNEI. CDR3 nucleotides: TGTGCCAGCGCTACGGGAGCGGGAGGTGATTCACCCCTCCACTTT. As protein: CASATGAGGDSPLHF.

The V and J genes are TRBV4-2 and TRBJ2-1; D is tentatively TRBD1 or TRBD2 (5 bases each). CDR3 length: 17 residues. Germline CDR1 LGHNA, CDR2 YNFKEQ. Trimming stripped 3 bases from V and 2 bases from J, with 17 bases between. CDR3 residues: CASSHSTQMGAYNEQFF. CDR3 DNA sequence: TGTGCCAGCAGCCATTCTACTCAGATGGGGGCCTACAATGAGCAGTTCTTC.

The chain employs TRBV7-8 and TRBJ2-5; TRBD2 matches 13 bases. This CDR3 has 18 residues. Germline CDR1 and CDR2: SGHVS and FQNEAQ. Trimming at V came to 4 bases and at J to 0 bases, leaving 8 bases not matched to a gene. Here the CDR3 reads CASSSRLAGGEYQETQYF. CDR3 sequence (DNA): TGTGCCAGCAGCTCGCGACTAGCGGGGGGAGAGTACCAAGAGACCCAGTACTTC.

This clonotype was observed a few times. This chain joins TRBV6-2 or TRBV6-3 and TRBJ2-7; 11 nucleotides match TRBD1. V dropped 2 bases and J dropped 3; count of bases not matched to a gene: 9. The CDR3 loop spans 17 amino acids. Germline V gene lookup returns CDR1 MNHEY and CDR2 SVGEGT. The CDR3 DNA is TGTGCCAGCAGTTACGGCCTCGCCGGGACAGGGGGCTACGAGCAGTACTTC. It yields the protein CASSYGLAGTGGYEQYF.

This chain joins TRBV6-1 and TRBJ1-1; D is unresolved. Germline-derived CDR1 and CDR2 are MNHNS and SASEGT. V lost 5 bases, J lost 4 bases, and 20 bases lay in between. The CDR3 sequence is 16 residues long. CDR3 amino acids: CASSLDSGRRGTEAFF. Here the CDR3 DNA reads TGTGCCAGCAGTCTAGACTCGGGGAGGCGCGGCACTGAAGCTTTCTTT.

In its sample, this clonotype was seen a few times. The chain links TRBV4-2 to TRBJ2-6; 8 positions match TRBD1. The CDR3 length is 18 residues. V was clipped by 8 bases and J by 3 bases; unmatched bases: 15. The germline V gene encodes CDR1 LGHNA and CDR2 YNFKEQ. The CDR3 DNA is TGTGCCAGCTGTAGGGTGGCAGGGGGCGGCGTTGGGGCCAACGTCCTGACTTTC. Translating gives CASCRVAGGGVGANVLTF.

This clonotype was detected a few times. V usage is TRBV4-1 and J usage is TRBJ2-1; weak D call: TRBD2 (7 bases). Germline V gives CDR1 MGHRA, CDR2 YSYEKL. This CDR3 spans 15 amino acids. Deletions cut 2 bases from V and 6 bases from J, with 14 bases between. This CDR3 is CASSQLAGAGNEQFF. CDR3 in DNA: TGCGCCAGCAGCCAACTGGCGGGGGCCGGCAATGAGCAGTTCTTC.

This clonotype has just a few counts. The chain recombines TRBV20-1 with TRBJ2-5; tentatively, D is TRBD2 (6 bases). Per germline, CDR1 DFQATT and CDR2 SNEGSKA (reference sequence). The CDR3 sequence is 15 residues long. Trimming took off 4 bases at V and 5 bases at J, with 20 bases between the two ends. CDR3 DNA: TGCAGTGCTACCCCCACGGGGGTAACCTGGGAGACCCAGTACTTC. It encodes CSATPTGVTWETQYF.

There are many counts of this clonotype. CDR3 coding DNA: TGCGCCAGCAGCTTGGGGGGCGTCGACTACGAGCAGTACTTC. This codes for CASSLGGVDYEQYF. The genes are TRBV5-1 and TRBJ2-7; D is possibly TRBD1 (5 bases). Germline V gives CDR1 SGHRS, CDR2 YFSETQ. Trimming left V 0 bases short and J 3 bases short, with 10 bases between. CDR3 length equals 14 residues.

This clonotype was seen only a few times. The chain couples TRBV7-6 to TRBJ1-1; no firm D call. The CDR3 extends over 14 amino acids. The germline V and J ends were trimmed by 1 base and 1 base, with 7 bases remaining between them. Germline V lookup: CDR1 SGHVS, CDR2 FNYEAQ. The CDR3 here is CASSLVSENTEAFF. DNA for the CDR3: TGTGCCAGCAGCTTAGTGTCAGAGAACACTGAAGCTTTCTTT. Full variable domain (missing parts from reference TRBV7-6 and TRBJ1-1): GAGVSQSPRYKVTKRGQDVALRCDPISGHVSLYWYRQALGQGPEFLTYFNYEAQQDKSGLPNDRFSAERPEGSISTLTIQRTEQRDSAMYRCASSLVSENTEAFFGQGTRLTVV.

The chain carries TRBV29-1 and TRBJ1-1, with D perhaps matching TRBD1 (5 bases). V lost 7 bases and J lost 1, with 10 bases in between. The CDR3 covers 12 residues. Per germline, CDR1 SQVTM and CDR2 ANQGSEA. The CDR3 DNA follows: TGCAGCGCCGCGACAGCGAACACTGAAGCTTTCTTT. Amino acids: CSAATANTEAFF. Based on the CDR3 plus reference TRBV29-1 and TRBJ1-1, the full variable domain is SAVISQKPSRDICQRGTSLTIQCQVDSQVTMMFWYRQQPGQSLTLIATANQGSEATYESGFVIDKFPISRPNLTFSTLTVSNMSPEDSSIYLCSAATANTEAFFGQGTRLTVV.

This clonotype was detected only a few times. CDR3 region: CASSPGQGMAEAFF. Here the CDR3 DNA reads TGCGCCAGCAGCCCAGGACAGGGGATGGCTGAAGCTTTCTTT. The chain joins TRBV5-1 to TRBJ1-1; 9 nucleotides match TRBD1. The V and J ends lost 4 bases and 6 bases, in that order; junction bases with no gene match: 7. The V gene's germline CDR1 is SGHRS and CDR2 YFSETQ. The CDR3 consists of 14 residues. Full variable domain (remainder filled in from reference TRBV5-1 and TRBJ1-1): KAGVTQTPRYLIKTRGQQVTLSCSPISGHRSVSWYQQTPGQGLQFLFEYFSETQRNKGNFPGRFSGRQFSNSRSEMNVSTLELGDSALYLCASSPGQGMAEAFFGQGTRLTVV.

The table lists this clonotype with many counts. V usage is TRBV7-9 and J usage is TRBJ1-1; no clear D gene. Germline V lookup: CDR1 SEHNR, CDR2 FQNEAQ (reference sequence). V was pared by 2 bases and J by 6 bases, with 10 bases between. The length of the CDR3 is 13 residues. For the CDR3, the DNA is TGTGCCAGCAGCTTAAGAGGAAGAGCTGAAGCTTTCTTT. Protein: CASSLRGRAEAFF.

The genes are TRBV2 and TRBJ1-1; D perhaps matches TRBD1 (6 bases). The CDR3 runs 14 residues. Germline values: CDR1 SNHLY, CDR2 FYNNEI. V was shortened by 6 bases and J by 3 bases, with 14 bases between the two germline ends. In DNA form, the CDR3 reads TGTGCCAGCAGGAGGGGGGAGGGGCACACTGAAGCTTTCTTT. Protein sequence: CASRRGEGHTEAFF.

The chain has TRBV29-1 and TRBJ1-5; tentatively, D is TRBD1 (5 bases). Trimming removed 6 bases at V and 3 bases at J, with 12 bases between. Looked up from germline, CDR1 is SQVTM and CDR2 is ANQGSEA. The CDR3 has 13 amino acids. The CDR3 sequence: CSVRDRINQPQHF. The CDR3 bases are TGCAGCGTCAGGGACCGAATCAATCAGCCCCAGCATTTT.

This chain joins TRBV3-1 and TRBJ2-3; possibly TRBD1 for D (6 bases). The CDR3 totals 14 residues. V dropped 2 bases and J dropped 5 bases, with 11 bases sitting between them. The germline V gene encodes CDR1 LGHDT and CDR2 YNNKEL (reference sequence). The CDR3 DNA is TGTGCCAGCAGCCAATGGACAGTCAGAGATACGCAGTATTTT. Amino acids: CASSQWTVRDTQYF.